This TCR beta chain came from a study of CXCR4 blockade with PD-1 therapy in pancreatic cancer. Study results and limitations: Antigen-specificity overlap of convergent dominant clones remained unconfirmed. Convergent selection by common tumor antigens was suggested by nucleotide rearrangement counts. Tumors were clonally expanded, mean 0.14 versus 0.05 in healthy blood.

Per germline, CDR1 SQVTM and CDR2 ANQGSEA. Trimming pared 6 bases from V and 5 bases from J, leaving 19 bases between. This CDR3 is built from 15 residues. To note about this clone: The antigen is not known.

The archived tumor blocks came from patients without neoadjuvant therapy before resection. The assay was immunoSEQ multiplex PCR, and TCRdb's table has in-frame clones only and misses some. The repertoire holds under 4,000 clones, with more than 35% as singletons. This clonotype originated in a human donor with pancreatic ductal adenocarcinoma. The chain employs TRBV29-1 and TRBJ1-4; D uncertain. Sample: tumor tissue. This CDR3 is CSVVVVGTANEKLFF. The CDR3, as DNA: TGCAGCGTAGTCGTTGTGGGTACTGCGAATGAAAAACTGTTTTTT.